This T cell receptor (beta chain) was retrieved from a study of T cell responses to AZD1222 COVID-19 vaccine (dated by TCRdb to the early 2020s). A note on the overall study: A total of 233 trial participants underwent TCR sequencing, of whom 207 had received two doses of AZD1222 and around 25 had received two doses of the MenACWY control vaccine. Trial participants were enrolled by age into subgroups of 18-55, 56-69 and 70-plus years, and around 140, 26 and 57 TCR-sequenced participants, respectively, were included in these subgroups.

Including the terminal cysteine and phenylalanine, the CDR3 comprises 15 residues. Only the CDR3 DNA stays, 45 bases, in frame from base 1. V is shortened by 3 bases, J by 9 bases, and the region joining them spans 15 bases. Sequences LNHDA (CDR1) and SQIVND (CDR2) are obtained from the germline V gene (reference sequence). The CDR3 regions of human TCRbeta chains were analyzed by immunosequencing. In the source study's methods: TCRs in the repertoires were matched against a reference library of SARS-CoV-2-specific TCRs that had been generated with the MIRA antigen-specificity platform. Breadth meant the fraction of unique TCRs that were SARS-CoV-2-associated, whereas depth meant the fraction of total T cells that were SARS-CoV-2-associated. Each spike-specific TCR was assigned to its reactive spike region and to a CD4 or CD8 class using the MIRA data. Log10-transformed breadth and depth values were compared by one-way ANOVA with Sidak's multiple comparisons tests. TCRdb mirrors the immuneACCESS table, restricted to in-frame sequences. Some clones are absent from its copies; in checked studies, under half trace to an unresolved V gene, and the reason for the others is unknown. That table furnishes V, J and clone size, whereas the DNA furnished D and trimming. This sample lists tens of thousands of clones; roughly four fifths were detected once. The ten largest clones take up around 28% of the sample.

Note on this clone: Its antigen target is currently unknown. No much larger clonotype is one base removed from it; base qualities were not supplied.

On the study overall, not on this receptor specifically: Participants were mostly white British and included more females than males, and it was suggested by the authors that clonal diversity may have been underestimated. In the small 56-69-year group, the increase in depth fell short of significance, most likely because of low power. Because no samples from the day 14 peak response were available, repertoires could be characterized only after the peak T cell response. After two AZD1222 doses, both the breadth and the depth of spike-specific TCRs were significantly higher than at day 0 and than in MenACWY recipients. CD4 TCRs associated with the vaccine covered the entire spike protein, and the dominant responses were in regions 160-218 and 743-854. Conclusions about previously exposed vaccinees are limited, since just a handful of AZD1222 recipients were seropositive for SARS-CoV-2 at baseline. Nearly half of unique spike-specific TCRs reportedly recognized epitopes outside regions mutated in the B.1.351 and B.1.1.7 variants.

According to the study, the label for this sample's time point signals: about 28 days (+/-7) after the second vaccine dose. AZD1222 recipients whose second dose came at about 4 weeks and those whose second dose came at about 12 weeks were combined into one group, since spike-specific TCR depth and breadth did not differ between the two schedules. Samples from vaccinated people were obtained from the UK trials COV001 and COV002, which included a single-blind randomized controlled phase 2/3 trial of AZD1222 (ChAdOx1 nCoV-19) in healthy adults. For TCRbeta chain sequencing, PBMC samples were collected from trial participants at day 0 and at day 28 after the second dose.

This material consisted of peripheral blood, taken 28 days after the second AZD1222 dose. The chain couples TRBV19 to TRBJ1-6; the D gene is not confidently resolved. The clonotype comes from an adult who received the AZD1222 COVID-19 vaccine. In nucleotides, the sequence is TGTGCCAGTAGTATGGGCGGCGGGCTCAGTTCACCCCTCCACTTT. This translates into CASSMGGGLSSPLHF.